This TCR beta chain was sequenced in a study of shared clonotypes between healthy human individuals. Repertoires were generated with immunoSEQ multiplex PCR, while TCRdb's copy carries only in-frame clones and drops some. The sample lists 150,000 to 200,000 clones, around 63% occurring once. Trimming shortened V by 3 bases and J by 1 base, and 12 bases separated the two germline ends. CDR1 and CDR2 (germline): GTSNPN, SVGIG (reference sequence). This CDR3 region has 14 residues. Splitting of CD4+ cells produced CD45RA+ naive and CD45RA-negative memory subsets. Whole-study results and caveats: Some naive CD4 clonotypes, 4.5% to 5.5%, turned up in common across a handful of donors.

In regard to this clone: The antigen remains unidentified.

Input material: memory CD4+ T cells sorted from blood. Noted subset: CD45RA-negative fraction. The sequence was collected from a man aged 25 to 40 in good health. This chain joins TRBV30 and TRBJ1-1; TRBD1 might be the D (5 bases). The CDR3 loop is CAWRVLTGNTEAFF. CDR3 bases: TGTGCCTGGAGGGTTCTCACAGGGAACACTGAAGCTTTCTTT.